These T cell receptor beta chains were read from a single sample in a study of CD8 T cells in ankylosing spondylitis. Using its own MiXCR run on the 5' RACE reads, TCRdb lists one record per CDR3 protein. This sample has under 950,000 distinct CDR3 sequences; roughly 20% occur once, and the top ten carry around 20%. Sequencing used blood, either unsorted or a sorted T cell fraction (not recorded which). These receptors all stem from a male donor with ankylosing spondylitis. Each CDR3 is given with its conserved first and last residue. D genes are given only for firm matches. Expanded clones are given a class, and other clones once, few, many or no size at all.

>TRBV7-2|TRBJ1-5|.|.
TGTGCCAGCAGCTTATCAAACCGTGACTATCAGCCCCAGCATTTT
CASSLSNRDYQPQHF
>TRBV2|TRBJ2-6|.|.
TGTGCCAGCACCCTGACTGGGGCCAACGTCCTGACTTTC
CASTLTGANVLTF
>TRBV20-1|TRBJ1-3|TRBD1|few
TGCAGTGCTAGGGACAGGTGGACCGGAAACACCATATATTTT
CSARDRWTGNTIYF
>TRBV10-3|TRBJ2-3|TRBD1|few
TGTGCCATCAGAGCCGGGACAGGGGGTCGGTCGGGCACAGATACGCAGTATTTT
CAIRAGTGGRSGTDTQYF
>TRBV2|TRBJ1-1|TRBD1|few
TGTGCCAGCCAGGACAGGGGTTATGAAGAAGCTTTCTTT
CASQDRGYEEAFF
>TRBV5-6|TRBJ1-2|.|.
TGTGCCAGCAGCGTGGAGGACAACACCTATGGCTACACCTTC
CASSVEDNTYGYTF
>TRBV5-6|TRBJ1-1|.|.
TGTGCCAGCAGCCCTCGGGGGGCAGTAGGGTACACTGAAGCTTTCTTT
CASSPRGAVGYTEAFF
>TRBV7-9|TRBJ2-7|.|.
TGTGCCAGCAGCTTAAGGGACGCCCCCACCGAGCAGTACTTC
CASSLRDAPTEQYF
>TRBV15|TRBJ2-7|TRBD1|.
TGTGCCACCAGCGTCTGGGACAGGTCGCATGAGCAGTACTTC
CATSVWDRSHEQYF
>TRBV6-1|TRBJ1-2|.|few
TGTGCCAGCAGCCCTCTTACTTCGGGTGTCAGGGAAGTGAGATATGGCTACACCTTC
CASSPLTSGVREVRYGYTF
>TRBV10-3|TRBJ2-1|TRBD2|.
TGTGCCATCACCCGAGGGACTAGCGGAGATTACAATGAGCAGTTCTTC
CAITRGTSGDYNEQFF
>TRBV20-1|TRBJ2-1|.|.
TGCAGTGCTAGTTCCAGCATCTCCTACAATGAGCAGTTCTTC
CSASSSISYNEQFF
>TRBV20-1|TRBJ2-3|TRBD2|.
TGCAGTGCTAGAGATGTCGCTAGCGGGGGGTACACTAGCACAGTTACGCAGTATTTT
CSARDVASGGYTSTVTQYF
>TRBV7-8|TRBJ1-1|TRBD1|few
TGTGCCAGCAGCTTAGTCCACCCGACAGGGCTGAAAGGGGATAACACTGAAGCTTTCTTT
CASSLVHPTGLKGDNTEAFF
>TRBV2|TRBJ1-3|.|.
TGTGCCAGCAGGGACCAGGGTATAGGAAACACCATATATTTT
CASRDQGIGNTIYF
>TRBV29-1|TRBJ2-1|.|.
TGCAGCGTTGACGGGGGAGGCAATGAGCAGTTCTTC
CSVDGGGNEQFF
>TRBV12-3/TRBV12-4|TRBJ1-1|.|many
TGTGCCAGCAGTTTACTTGGGGGCACTGAAGCTTTCTTT
CASSLLGGTEAFF
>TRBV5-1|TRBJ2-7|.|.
TGCGCCAGCAGCTTGGGTCAGGCTCTCGTCTACGAGCAGTACTTC
CASSLGQALVYEQYF
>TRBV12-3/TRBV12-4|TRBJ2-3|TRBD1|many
TGTGCCAGCAGTCGGACAGGGGCTAGCACAGATACGCAGTATTTT
CASSRTGASTDTQYF
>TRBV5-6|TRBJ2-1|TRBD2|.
TGTGCCAGCAGCTTGGCCTGGGGGACTAGCGGTTACAATGAGCAGTTCTTC
CASSLAWGTSGYNEQFF
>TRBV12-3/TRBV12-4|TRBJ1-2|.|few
TGTGCCAGCTCATGGTCCAGGGCTCAAGAGTTC
CASSWSRAQEF
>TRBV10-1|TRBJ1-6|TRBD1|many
TGCGCCAGCAGTCGGACAGGGGGCTTCGATTCACCCCTCCACTTT
CASSRTGGFDSPLHF
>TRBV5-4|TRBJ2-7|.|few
TGTGCCAGCAGCTCCCGGGACAACTCCTACGAGCAGTACTTC
CASSSRDNSYEQYF
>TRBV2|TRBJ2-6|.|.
TGTGCCAGCAGTGAAAGCCTTCCTGGGGCCAACGTCCTGACTTTC
CASSESLPGANVLTF
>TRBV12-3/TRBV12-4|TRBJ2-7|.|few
TGTGCCAGCAGCCCGAACGGCGCAGTCTACGAGCAGTACTTC
CASSPNGAVYEQYF
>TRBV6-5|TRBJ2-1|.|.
TGTGCCAGCAGTTACAGTAGGACAGAAGTCTCCTACAATGAGCAGTTCTTC
CASSYSRTEVSYNEQFF
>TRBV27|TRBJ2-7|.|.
TGTGCCAGCCGGGGGGCAGGGGACGACGAGCAGTACTTC
CASRGAGDDEQYF
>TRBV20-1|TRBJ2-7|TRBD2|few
TGCAGTACGACGAGGCTAGCGGGTTACCTCTACGAGCAGTACTTC
CSTTRLAGYLYEQYF
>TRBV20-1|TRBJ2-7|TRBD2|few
TGCAGTGCTAGAGGCGGGAGTCCCTACGAGCAGTACTTC
CSARGGSPYEQYF
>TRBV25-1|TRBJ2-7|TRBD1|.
TGTGCCAGCAGGGGTCAGGGGGCTCTCGAGCAGTACTTC
CASRGQGALEQYF
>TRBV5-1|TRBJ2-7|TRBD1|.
TGCGCCAGCAGCCGTGGGGACAGGGCCTACGAGCAGTACTTC
CASSRGDRAYEQYF
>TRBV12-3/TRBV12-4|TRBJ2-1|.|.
TGTGCCAGCAGGAGCGCCAATGAGCAGTTCTTC
CASRSANEQFF
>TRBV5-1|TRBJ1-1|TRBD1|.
TGCGCCAGCAGCTTGGATGAGTGGGGACAGCTTAACACTGAAGCTTTCTTT
CASSLDEWGQLNTEAFF
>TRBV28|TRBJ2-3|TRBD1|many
TGTGCCAGCAGTTTAATTACGGGGACAGCCGGACCAGATACGCAGTATTTT
CASSLITGTAGPDTQYF
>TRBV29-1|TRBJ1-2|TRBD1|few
TGCAGCGTTGAGGGACAGGGAGTAGGCTACACCTTC
CSVEGQGVGYTF
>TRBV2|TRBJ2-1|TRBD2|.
TGTGCCAGCAGAGGACTAGCTTACAATGAGCAGTTCTTC
CASRGLAYNEQFF
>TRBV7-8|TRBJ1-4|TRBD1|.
TGTGCCAGCAGCTTAGCGACAGGGGCACCAGAAAAACTGTTTTTT
CASSLATGAPEKLFF
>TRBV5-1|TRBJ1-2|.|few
TGCGCCAGCAGTGTCACGGAACCTAACTATGGCTACACCTTC
CASSVTEPNYGYTF
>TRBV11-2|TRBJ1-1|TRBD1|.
TGTGCCAGCAGCTTAAGACAGGGAGGTCGTACTGAAGCTTTCTTT
CASSLRQGGRTEAFF
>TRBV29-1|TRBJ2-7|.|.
TGCAGCGTTGAAATCCGAGGACAAGCCTACGAGCAGTACTTC
CSVEIRGQAYEQYF